This T cell receptor (beta chain) was recovered during a study of Ad26.COV2.S vaccination and SARS-CoV-2 variants. The treatment denotes: around 19 received Ad26.COV2.S at low or high dose, single or two shots; several received placebo; per-sample allocation not given. Sampling happened 63 days after the first vaccine or placebo injection. Some clones are missing from TCRdb's copy, which holds only in-frame ones; the method was immunoSEQ multiplex PCR. The data hold about 410,000 clones, with approximately 90% observed a single time. The CDR3 has 12 amino acids. V dropped 2 bases and J dropped 16; count of bases not matched to a gene: 6.

The J gene is TRBJ1-5, the V gene TRBV12-3 or TRBV12-4; 9 bases fit TRBD1. The TCR sequence derives from a person aged 18-60 years who received the Ad26.COV2.S COVID-19 vaccine or a placebo. Specimen: peripheral blood, collected in a trial of Ad26.COV2.S vaccine versus placebo. CDR3 residues: CASSLLGQGPHF. CDR3 coding DNA: TGTGCCAGCAGTTTACTGGGACAGGGACCCCATTTT.